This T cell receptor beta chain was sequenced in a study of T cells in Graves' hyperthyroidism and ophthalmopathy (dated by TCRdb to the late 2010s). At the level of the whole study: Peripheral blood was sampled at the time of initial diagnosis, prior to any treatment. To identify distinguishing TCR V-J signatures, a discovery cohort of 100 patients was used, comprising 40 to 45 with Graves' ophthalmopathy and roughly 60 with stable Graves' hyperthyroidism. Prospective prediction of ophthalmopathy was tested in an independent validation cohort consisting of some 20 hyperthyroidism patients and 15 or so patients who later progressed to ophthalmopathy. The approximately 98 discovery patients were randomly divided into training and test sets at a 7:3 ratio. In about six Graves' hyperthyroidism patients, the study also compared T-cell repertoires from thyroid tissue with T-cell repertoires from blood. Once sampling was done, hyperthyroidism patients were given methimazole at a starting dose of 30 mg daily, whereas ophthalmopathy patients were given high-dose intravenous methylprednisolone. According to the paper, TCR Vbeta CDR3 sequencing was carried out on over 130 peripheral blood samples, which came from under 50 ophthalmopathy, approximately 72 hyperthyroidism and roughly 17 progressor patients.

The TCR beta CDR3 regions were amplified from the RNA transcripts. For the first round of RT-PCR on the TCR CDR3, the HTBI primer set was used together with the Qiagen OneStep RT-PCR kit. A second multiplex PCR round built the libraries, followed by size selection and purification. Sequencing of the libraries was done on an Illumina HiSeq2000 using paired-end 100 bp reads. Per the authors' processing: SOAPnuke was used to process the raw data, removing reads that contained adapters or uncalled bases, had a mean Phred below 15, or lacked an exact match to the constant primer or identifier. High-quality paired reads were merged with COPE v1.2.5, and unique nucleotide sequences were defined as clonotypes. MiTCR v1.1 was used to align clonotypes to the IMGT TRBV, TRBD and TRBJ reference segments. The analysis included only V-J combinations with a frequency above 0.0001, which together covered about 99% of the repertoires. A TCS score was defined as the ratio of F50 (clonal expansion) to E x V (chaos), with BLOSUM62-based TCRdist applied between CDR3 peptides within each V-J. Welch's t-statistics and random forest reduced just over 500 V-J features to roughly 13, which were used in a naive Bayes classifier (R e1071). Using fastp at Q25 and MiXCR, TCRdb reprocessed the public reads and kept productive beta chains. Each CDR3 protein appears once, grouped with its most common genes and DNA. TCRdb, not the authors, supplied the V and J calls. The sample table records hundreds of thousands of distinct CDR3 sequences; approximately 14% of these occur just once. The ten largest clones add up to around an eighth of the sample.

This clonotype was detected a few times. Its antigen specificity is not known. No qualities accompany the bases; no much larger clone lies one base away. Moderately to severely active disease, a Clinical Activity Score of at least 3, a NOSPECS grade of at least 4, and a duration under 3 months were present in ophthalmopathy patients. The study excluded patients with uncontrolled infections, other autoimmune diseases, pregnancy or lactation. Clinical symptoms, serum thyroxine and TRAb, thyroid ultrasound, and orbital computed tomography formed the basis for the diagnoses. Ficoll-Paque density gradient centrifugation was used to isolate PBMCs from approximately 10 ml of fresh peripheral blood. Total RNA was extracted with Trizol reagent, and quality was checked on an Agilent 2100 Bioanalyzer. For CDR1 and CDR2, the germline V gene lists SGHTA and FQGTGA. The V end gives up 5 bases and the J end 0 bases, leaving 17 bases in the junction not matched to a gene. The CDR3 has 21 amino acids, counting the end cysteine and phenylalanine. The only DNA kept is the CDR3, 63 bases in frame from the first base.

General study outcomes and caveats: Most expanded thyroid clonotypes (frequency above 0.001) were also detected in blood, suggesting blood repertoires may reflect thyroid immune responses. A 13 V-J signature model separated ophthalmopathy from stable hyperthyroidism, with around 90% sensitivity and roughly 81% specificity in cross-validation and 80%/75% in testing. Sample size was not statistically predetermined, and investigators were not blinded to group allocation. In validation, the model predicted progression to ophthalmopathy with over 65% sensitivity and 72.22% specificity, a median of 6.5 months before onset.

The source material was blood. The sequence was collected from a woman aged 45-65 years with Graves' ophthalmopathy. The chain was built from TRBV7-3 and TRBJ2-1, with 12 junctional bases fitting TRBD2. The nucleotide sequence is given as TGTGCCAGCAGCGAAACCCCTGGACTAGCGGGAACCCTGTTCTCCTACAATGAGCAGTTCTTC. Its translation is CASSETPGLAGTLFSYNEQFF.